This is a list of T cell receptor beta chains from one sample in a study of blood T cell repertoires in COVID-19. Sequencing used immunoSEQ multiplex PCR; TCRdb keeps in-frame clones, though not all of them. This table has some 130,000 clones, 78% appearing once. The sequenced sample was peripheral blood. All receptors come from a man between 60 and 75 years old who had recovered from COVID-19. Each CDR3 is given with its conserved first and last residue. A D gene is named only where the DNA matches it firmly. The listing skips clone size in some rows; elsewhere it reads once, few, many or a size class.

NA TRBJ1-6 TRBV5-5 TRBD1 TGTGCCAGCAGCTTAGATAATTGGACAGGGGAATCACCCCTCCACTTT CASSLDNWTGESPLHF
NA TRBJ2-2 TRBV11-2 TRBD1 TGTGCCAGCAGCCCGAACAGGGGTGGCGGGGAGCTGTTTTTT CASSPNRGGGELFF
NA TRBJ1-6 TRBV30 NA TGTGCCTGGAGTCCGGCAGGGAATTCACCCCTCCACTTT CAWSPAGNSPLHF
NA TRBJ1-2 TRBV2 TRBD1 TGTGCCAGCATTCAGGCCCAAGGCGCAGGGGGATATGTCTATGGCTACACCTTC CASIQAQGAGGYVYGYTF
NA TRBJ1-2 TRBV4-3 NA TGCGCCAGCAGCCAGGATCGACAGACCTACACCTTC CASSQDRQTYTF
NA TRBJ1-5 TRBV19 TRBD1 TGTGCCAGTAGTCTGGACAGGGATAGCAATCAGCCCCAGCATTTT CASSLDRDSNQPQHF
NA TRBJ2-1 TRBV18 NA TGTGCCAGCTCACTTGACAGGGAGGTTGAGCAGTTCTTC CASSLDREVEQFF
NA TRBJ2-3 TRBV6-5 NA TGTGCCAGCCGCGGACAAACAGATACGCAGTATTTT CASRGQTDTQYF
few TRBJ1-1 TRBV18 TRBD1 TGTGCCAGCTCACCGGCCGACAGGGATATAGCTTTCTTT CASSPADRDIAFF
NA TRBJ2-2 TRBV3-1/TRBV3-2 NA TGTGCCAGCAGCCAAAAGTCGGGACGGGACACCAAAATTTTGACCGGGGAGCTGTTTTTT CASSQKSGRDTKILTGELFF
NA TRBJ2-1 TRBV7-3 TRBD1 TGTGCCAGCAGCCCCTCCCAGGGGGCCAATGAGCAGTTCTTC CASSPSQGANEQFF
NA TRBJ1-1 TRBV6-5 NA TGTGCCAGCAGGGTCGACAGGAACACTGAAGCTTTCTTT CASRVDRNTEAFF
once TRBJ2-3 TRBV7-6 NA TGTGCCAGCAGCTTAAGGACAAGCACAGATACGCAGTATTTT CASSLRTSTDTQYF
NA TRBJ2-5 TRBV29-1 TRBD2 TGCAGCGTTGAAGCTAGCGGGAACCAAGAGACCCAGTACTTC CSVEASGNQETQYF
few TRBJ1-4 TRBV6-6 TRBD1 TGTGCCAGCAGTTCCAGGGGGACAGGGGATGAAAAACTGTTTTTT CASSSRGTGDEKLFF
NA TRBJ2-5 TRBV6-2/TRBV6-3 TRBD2 TGTGCCAGCAGTTACTCGGTCCTAGCGGGTTCTCAAGAGACCCAGTACTTC CASSYSVLAGSQETQYF
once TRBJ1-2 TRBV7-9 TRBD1 TGTGCCAGCAGCTTAGCTCAAGGGGGCGTCTATGGCTACACCTTC CASSLAQGGVYGYTF
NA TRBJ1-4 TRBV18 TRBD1 TGTGCCAGCTCACTATACCGGGACAGGGCTGAAAAACTGTTTTTT CASSLYRDRAEKLFF
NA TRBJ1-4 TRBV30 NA TGTGCCTCCAACTTTGACAGGCCGCATGAAAAACTGTTTTTT CASNFDRPHEKLFF
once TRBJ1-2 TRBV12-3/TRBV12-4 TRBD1 TGTGCCAGCAGTCTGGGACAGCTGGACTACACCTTC CASSLGQLDYTF
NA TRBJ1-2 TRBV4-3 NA TGCGCCAGCAGCCAAGATAGAGTCGGCAGGAACGGTGGCTACACCTTC CASSQDRVGRNGGYTF
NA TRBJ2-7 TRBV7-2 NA TGTGCCAGCAGCTTAGGGAGGGTGGAGTACGAGCAGTACTTC CASSLGRVEYEQYF
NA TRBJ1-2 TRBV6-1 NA TGTGCCAGCAGTTACGAAGCTGGCTACACCTTC CASSYEAGYTF
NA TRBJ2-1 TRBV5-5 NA TGTGCCAGCAGCTTTACTGGGGAGGAGGGCAATGAGCAGTTCTTC CASSFTGEEGNEQFF
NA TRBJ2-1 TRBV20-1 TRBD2 TGCAGTGCTCGTAGCGGGAATGAGCAGTTCTTC CSARSGNEQFF